The present entry profiles one T cell receptor beta chain with its context. CDR1 and CDR2 from the germline V gene are SGHVS and FNYEAQ. With V trimmed by 1 base and J by 4 bases, 7 bases remained unmatched. The CDR3 contains 16 residues. The source of the sample is a study of blood T cell repertoires in COVID-19. Study background: Sites across the United States, Italy and Spain contributed samples from acute and convalescent COVID-19.

Clones were sequenced by immunoSEQ multiplex PCR, and TCRdb holds only the in-frame ones, with some missing. This table holds approximately 300,000 clones, under 90% found once. This chain links TRBV7-6 with TRBJ2-1, with 7 bases fitting TRBD2. Sequencing was done on a sample of PBMCs or T cells enriched from blood (not recorded which). This TCR was recovered from a woman younger than 45 who had recovered from COVID-19. CDR3 in DNA: TGTGCCAGCAGCTTAGGGGTAGCGGGTATATACAATGAGCAGTTCTTC. Translated, it gives CASSLGVAGIYNEQFF. Supplemented by reference TRBV7-6 and TRBJ2-1, the full variable domain reads GAGVSQSPRYKVTKRGQDVALRCDPISGHVSLYWYRQALGQGPEFLTYFNYEAQQDKSGLPNDRFSAERPEGSISTLTIQRTEQRDSAMYRCASSLGVAGIYNEQFFGPGTRLTVL.